Listed below are T cell receptor beta chains from one sample, sequenced in a study of cytomegalovirus exposure and HLA in healthy donors. Profiling relied on immunoSEQ multiplex PCR, and the TCRdb table lists in-frame clones only, not all of them. The data contain 100,000 to 150,000 clones, 81% of them seen just once; the ten biggest clones take up 0.7%. Specimen: PBMCs. These receptors were collected from a man aged 18 to 29 in good health and CMV-seronegative. The CDR3 runs from the conserved cysteine through the conserved F or W. D genes are given only for firm matches. Some rows have no size entry. The others give once, few or many, or a class for an expanded clone.

.	19	TRBJ1-5	TRBV30	.	CAWSVRRKTSEYSNQPQHF	TGTGCCTGGAGTGTACGGAGAAAAACCAGCGAATATAGCAATCAGCCCCAGCATTTT
.	16	TRBJ2-7	TRBV14	.	CASSPIWGPQTYEQYF	TGTGCCAGCAGCCCCATTTGGGGGCCGCAAACCTACGAGCAGTACTTC
.	14	TRBJ2-1	TRBV5-5	.	CASTSSRVHNEQFF	TGTGCCAGCACCTCATCCAGGGTCCACAATGAGCAGTTCTTC
TRBD1	17	TRBJ2-4	TRBV27	.	CASSLIGGVSGKNIQYF	TGTGCCAGCAGTTTGATAGGGGGCGTTTCGGGCAAAAACATTCAGTACTTC
.	14	TRBJ2-7	TRBV18	.	CASSLRGGPYEQYF	TGTGCCAGCTCACTGCGTGGCGGGCCCTACGAGCAGTACTTC
.	16	TRBJ2-7	TRBV28	.	CASSLFGADASYEQYF	TGTGCCAGCAGTTTATTTGGGGCCGATGCCTCCTACGAGCAGTACTTC
TRBD1	17	TRBJ1-5	TRBV28	.	CASSNTLTGGSNQPQHF	TGTGCCAGCAGTAATACCTTGACAGGGGGGAGCAATCAGCCCCAGCATTTT
TRBD1	13	TRBJ2-1	TRBV7-9	.	CASNRQGRNEQFF	TGTGCCAGCAACCGACAGGGACGAAATGAGCAGTTCTTC
.	16	TRBJ1-4	TRBV11-2	.	CASSRGVASTNEKLFF	TGTGCCAGCAGCCGAGGTGTGGCTTCAACTAATGAAAAACTGTTTTTT
TRBD2	15	TRBJ2-3	TRBV9	.	CATTRGGTSTDTQYF	TGTGCCACCACACGGGGGGGGACTAGCACAGATACGCAGTATTTT
.	13	TRBJ1-5	TRBV12-5	.	CASGLGQGQPQHF	TGTGCTAGTGGTTTGGGGCAGGGACAGCCCCAGCATTTT
.	14	TRBJ2-1	TRBV27	.	CASSPQTWNNEQFF	TGTGCCAGCAGTCCTCAGACTTGGAACAATGAGCAGTTCTTC
.	16	TRBJ1-2	TRBV5-1	.	CASSVTTGHSDYGYTF	TGCGCCAGCAGCGTTACTACTGGACATTCCGACTATGGCTACACCTTC
TRBD1	15	TRBJ2-7	TRBV2	few	CASSEVGQGFGEQYF	TGTGCCAGCAGTGAAGTGGGACAGGGGTTCGGCGAGCAGTACTTC
.	14	TRBJ2-5	TRBV5-6	.	CASSLQGGQETQYF	TGTGCCAGCAGCTTACAAGGGGGCCAAGAGACCCAGTACTTC
TRBD1	14	TRBJ1-5	TRBV6-1	.	CAGSTLQGIQPQHF	TGTGCCGGCTCTACCTTACAGGGGATCCAGCCCCAGCATTTT
.	16	TRBJ2-2	TRBV5-1	.	CASSPRVGGASGELFF	TGCGCCAGCAGCCCCCGTGTGGGGGGGGCCTCCGGGGAGCTGTTTTTT
.	15	TRBJ1-3	TRBV7-2	.	CASSPITGSGNTIYF	TGTGCCAGCAGTCCAATCACAGGGTCTGGAAACACCATATATTTT
.	16	TRBJ1-4	TRBV9	few	CASSVIDGGSGEKLFF	TGTGCCAGCAGCGTGATTGATGGCGGATCGGGGGAAAAACTGTTTTTT
TRBD2	19	TRBJ2-3	TRBV4-1	.	CASSQDSPGLAGGVYTQYF	TGCGCCAGCAGCCAAGATTCCCCCGGACTAGCGGGGGGTGTGTATACGCAGTATTTT
TRBD2	14	TRBJ2-1	TRBV9	.	CASSVDRLAVEQFF	TGTGCCAGCAGCGTAGACAGACTAGCTGTTGAGCAGTTCTTC
TRBD1	16	TRBJ2-7	TRBV5-1	.	CASSLAVGQGAYEQYF	TGCGCCAGCAGCTTGGCCGTGGGACAGGGGGCTTACGAGCAGTACTTC
.	14	TRBJ1-2	TRBV30	.	CAWTLDSLLYGYTF	TGTGCCTGGACTCTGGACAGCCTCCTCTATGGCTACACCTTC
TRBD1	18	TRBJ1-1	TRBV27	.	CASSLRIPGQALMGEAFF	TGTGCCAGCAGTTTAAGGATTCCGGGACAGGCCCTTATGGGTGAAGCTTTCTTT
TRBD2	15	TRBJ2-5	TRBV7-9	.	CASSSRTSGQETQYF	TGTGCCAGCAGCTCTCGGACTAGCGGCCAAGAGACCCAGTACTTC
TRBD1	15	TRBJ2-3	TRBV14	.	CASSLRQGSTDTQYF	TGTGCCAGCAGCCTACGACAGGGGAGCACAGATACGCAGTATTTT
.	15	TRBJ1-1	TRBV5-6	.	CASSSRAVLDTEAFF	TGTGCCAGCAGCTCTCGAGCCGTCTTGGACACTGAAGCTTTCTTT
.	15	TRBJ1-5	TRBV19	.	CASSIAWTGRGPQHF	TGTGCCAGTAGTATAGCCTGGACCGGCCGGGGGCCCCAGCATTTT
TRBD1	14	TRBJ2-7	TRBV6-4	.	CASSERGTGYEQYF	TGTGCCAGCAGTGAGAGAGGGACAGGCTACGAGCAGTACTTC
TRBD1	17	TRBJ1-1	TRBV5-5	.	CASRGGGTGDMNTEAFF	TGTGCCAGCAGAGGTGGAGGGACAGGGGACATGAACACTGAAGCTTTCTTT
TRBD2	16	TRBJ2-3	TRBV7-7	.	CASSQELAGTQDTQYF	TGTGCTAGCAGCCAAGAACTAGCGGGGACCCAGGATACGCAGTATTTT
.	11	TRBJ1-1	TRBV7-2	.	CASSSSRVAFF	TGTGCCAGCAGTTCCTCTCGGGTAGCTTTCTTT
.	13	TRBJ1-5	TRBV6-5	.	CASSWGSNQPQHF	TGTGCCAGCAGTTGGGGCAGCAATCAGCCCCAGCATTTT
.	12	TRBJ1-4	TRBV2	.	CASTPSSEKLFF	TGTGCCAGCACCCCTTCGTCCGAAAAACTGTTTTTT
.	16	TRBJ2-7	TRBV7-9	once	CASSFLSGPSPYEQYF	TGTGCCAGCAGCTTCCTCAGCGGGCCTTCTCCCTACGAGCAGTACTTC
TRBD1	15	TRBJ1-5	TRBV28	.	CASSTTGGWSQPQHF	TGTGCCAGCAGTACTACAGGGGGCTGGAGTCAGCCCCAGCATTTT
TRBD2	16	TRBJ2-1	TRBV4-3	.	CASSQVLAGSYNEQFF	TGCGCCAGCAGCCAGGTACTAGCGGGGTCCTACAATGAGCAGTTCTTC